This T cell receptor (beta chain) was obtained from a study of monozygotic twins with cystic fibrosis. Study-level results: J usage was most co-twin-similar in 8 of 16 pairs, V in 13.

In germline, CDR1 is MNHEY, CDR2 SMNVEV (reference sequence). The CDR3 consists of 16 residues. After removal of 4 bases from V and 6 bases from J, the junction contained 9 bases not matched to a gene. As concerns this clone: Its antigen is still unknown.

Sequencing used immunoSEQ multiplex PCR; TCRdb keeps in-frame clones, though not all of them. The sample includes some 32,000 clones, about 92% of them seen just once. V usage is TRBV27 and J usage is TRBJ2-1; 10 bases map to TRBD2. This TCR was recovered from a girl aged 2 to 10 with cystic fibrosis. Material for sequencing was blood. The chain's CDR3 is CASSSPLAGEGNEQFF. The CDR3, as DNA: TGTGCCAGCAGTTCGCCTCTAGCGGGAGAGGGCAATGAGCAGTTCTTC.